The next 14 T cell receptor beta chains were all read from a single sample in a study of blood T cell repertoires in COVID-19. The method was immunoSEQ multiplex PCR; TCRdb's version includes in-frame clones alone and lacks a portion of them. Of over 300,000 clones listed, around 89% are singletons. The sequenced sample consisted of peripheral blood. The receptor set was obtained from a middle-aged man with acute or convalescent COVID-19.

The rearrangement links TRBV6-5 to TRBJ2-1; TRBD2 agrees at 7 bases. The CDR3 spans 15 residues. Germline CDR1 and CDR2: MNHEY and SVGAGI. V trimming: 3 bases; J trimming: 9 bases; junction bases outside the gene matches: 11. CDR3 DNA: TGTGCCAGCAGTTATTCAGGACTAGAGCGGGTTGAGCAGTTCTTC. Translated, it gives CASSYSGLERVEQFF.

This chain uses TRBV5-6 with TRBJ1-2; the D gene is possibly TRBD1 (6 bases). V gave up 0 bases and J gave up 0 bases, with 12 bases separating them. CDR1 is SGHDT and CDR2 is YYEEEE in the germline V gene. The CDR3 sequence is 16 residues long. The CDR3 nucleotides read TGTGCCAGCAGCTTGGGACAGGTGGTTGCTAACTATGGCTACACCTTC. It is translated as CASSLGQVVANYGYTF.

The chain has TRBV7-9 and TRBJ2-3; perhaps TRBD1 as D (6 bases). In germline, CDR1 is SEHNR, CDR2 FQNEAQ (reference sequence). V was cut by 3 bases and J by 2 bases, with 15 bases left in between. The CDR3 consists of 16 residues. This chain's CDR3 is CASSFLRQATTDTQYF. The CDR3 coding sequence is TGTGCCAGCAGCTTCCTCCGACAGGCCACCACAGATACGCAGTATTTT.

The genes are TRBV13 and TRBJ2-7; 9 positions match TRBD2. This CDR3 is built from 14 residues. Per germline, CDR1 PRHDT and CDR2 FYEKMQ (reference sequence). The J segment lost 6 bases and the V segment lost 3 bases, leaving 6 bases of the junction unmatched. The CDR3 DNA sequence: TGTGCCAGCAGCTTTAGTGTAGCGGGAGTCGAGCAGTACTTC. Translation: CASSFSVAGVEQYF.

J is TRBJ2-7 and V is TRBV5-1; possible D gene TRBD1, 7 bases. Trimming took off 3 bases at V and 7 bases at J, with 11 bases between the two ends. Germline V gene data show CDR1 as SGHRS and CDR2 as YFSETQ. This CDR3 is 12 amino acids long. The CDR3 loop is CASSSPGGEQYF. The DNA for the CDR3 is TGCGCCAGCAGCTCACCAGGGGGGGAGCAGTACTTC. The full variable domain, completed using reference TRBV5-1 and TRBJ2-7, is KAGVTQTPRYLIKTRGQQVTLSCSPISGHRSVSWYQQTPGQGLQFLFEYFSETQRNKGNFPGRFSGRQFSNSRSEMNVSTLELGDSALYLCASSSPGGEQYFGPGTRLTVT.

V usage is TRBV2 and J usage is TRBJ2-3; TRBD1 matches at 9 bases. There are 14 residues in the CDR3. After removal of 7 bases from V and 3 bases from J, the junction contained 5 bases not matched to a gene. In germline, CDR1 is SNHLY, CDR2 FYNNEI. The DNA of the CDR3 is TGTGCCAGCAAACAGGGGGCTGGAACAGATACGCAGTATTTT. Its translation: CASKQGAGTDTQYF.

As regards this clone: Germline and junction disagree at one end, which may indicate a read error. This specimen includes other DNA sequences encoding the same CDR3. The DNA of the CDR3 is TGTGCTTGGAGCGCAGGGCGGTACGAGCAGTACTTC. This gives the protein CAWSAGRYEQYF. The V call is TRBV30, the J call TRBJ2-7, with D tentatively TRBD1 (5 bases). Germline assignment: CDR1 GTSNPN and CDR2 SVGIG (reference sequence). CDR3 length equals 12 residues.

CDR3 region: CASSPRQEKLFF. The CDR3 region has the DNA TGTGCCAGCAGTCCCCGACAGGAAAAACTGTTTTTT. This chain uses TRBV28 with TRBJ1-4; tentatively, D is TRBD1 (5 bases). CDR1 and CDR2 from the germline V gene are MDHEN and SYDVKM. Trimming removed 5 bases from V and 8 bases from J, with 9 bases in between. CDR3 length equals 12 residues.

The V and J genes are TRBV2 and TRBJ2-1; 8 bases agree with TRBD2. This CDR3 spans 15 amino acids. Unmatched junction bases numbered 11, after V lost 5 bases and J lost 8 bases. Germline V gene data show CDR1 as SNHLY and CDR2 as FYNNEI. This CDR3 is CASSPGLVFLDEQFF. CDR3 bases: TGTGCCAGCAGTCCGGGACTAGTATTTCTGGATGAGCAGTTCTTC.

This chain links TRBV28 with TRBJ2-7; 12 nucleotides align to TRBD1. Unmatched junction bases numbered 11, after V lost 4 bases and J lost 7 bases. The CDR3 sequence is 16 residues long. Per germline, CDR1 MDHEN and CDR2 SYDVKM. The CDR3 sequence: CASSSNPGQGAVEQYF. CDR3 sequence (DNA): TGTGCCAGCAGTTCTAATCCGGGACAGGGGGCAGTAGAGCAGTACTTC.

V and J are TRBV4-3 and TRBJ2-5; D remains ambiguous. The V end was cut by 0 bases, the J end by 4 bases, with 6 bases between. The CDR3 sequence is 13 residues long. From germline, CDR1 is LGHNA and CDR2 YSLEER. CDR3 DNA: TGCGCCAGCAGCCAAGAAGCCCGAGAGACCCAGTACTTC. Amino acids: CASSQEARETQYF.

J is TRBJ2-1 and V is TRBV6-6; 7 bases are a match to TRBD2. Trimming at V came to 5 bases and at J to 8 bases, leaving 12 bases not matched to a gene. Germline-derived CDR1 and CDR2 are MNHNY and SVGAGI (reference sequence). The CDR3 is 15 residues long. The CDR3 protein is CASSDYSGGRDEQFF. CDR3 in DNA: TGTGCCAGCAGTGACTACTCTGGCGGGAGAGATGAGCAGTTCTTC.

This clone was picked up one time. The CDR3 reads CASSESDTGELFF. DNA for the CDR3: TGTGCCAGCTCCGAGTCGGACACCGGGGAGCTGTTTTTT. This chain links TRBV18 with TRBJ2-2; the D is unclear. Germline CDR1 reads KGHSH; CDR2 reads LQKENI. Trimming pared 6 bases from V and 3 bases from J, leaving 8 bases between. There are 13 residues in the CDR3.

The chain recombines TRBV5-6 with TRBJ2-7; 8 positions agree with TRBD2. The V gene end was trimmed by 5 bases and the J gene end by 0 bases; junction bases not matched to a gene: 10. Per the germline V gene, CDR1 is SGHDT and CDR2 is YYEEEE. The CDR3 covers 16 residues. CDR3 region: CASSGLAGESSYEQYF. DNA of the CDR3: TGTGCCAGCAGTGGGCTAGCGGGTGAAAGCTCCTACGAGCAGTACTTC.